This T cell receptor (beta chain) was recovered during a study of response to subunit inactivated influenza vaccine. As regards this clonotype: No antigen is known for it.

TCRdb fed the RT-PCR reads into MiXCR, producing one record per CDR3 protein. Found here are around 710,000 distinct CDR3 sequences, about 14% of them singletons; the top ten hold 5.5% to 7%. The junction had 9 bases not matched to a gene; V was cut back by 4 bases and J by 5 bases. This CDR3 contains 15 residues. The germline CDR1 and CDR2 sequences are LGHNA and YNFKEQ. Study-wide points: It was the authors' suggestion that each seasonal influenza vaccination recruits few new T cells.

This chain joins TRBV4-2 and TRBJ2-3, with 7 bases identical to TRBD1. This clonotype was obtained from a man aged 45 to 65 who received an inactivated influenza vaccine. Material: PBMCs from blood, obtained 14 to 15 days before vaccination. CDR3 DNA: TGTGCCAGCAGCCGCTCCAGGGGGATAGGAGATACGCAGTATTTT. Its translation: CASSRSRGIGDTQYF.